These 17 T cell receptor beta chains were all obtained from the same sample, sequenced in a study of OX40 agonist ivuxolimab in advanced cancers. Produced via immunoSEQ multiplex PCR; TCRdb's table is partial and in-frame only. Of 83,000 or so clones listed, 80% to 90% were seen once; the top ten hold under 2.5%. This sample comprised CD4+ or CD8+ T cells sorted from blood, obtained in a trial of the OX40 agonist ivuxolimab. The receptors shown here come from an adult with an advanced solid tumor such as melanoma, head and neck, liver or kidney cancer.

The J gene is TRBJ1-5, the V gene TRBV6-1, with D uncertain. The CDR3 covers 13 residues. From germline, CDR1 is MNHNS and CDR2 SASEGT. The V end lost 1 base, the J end lost 5 bases, and 6 bases lay between the germline ends. CDR3 bases: TGTGCCAGCAGTGAAGGCAGACATCAGCCCCAGCATTTT. Translation gives CASSEGRHQPQHF.

The chain recombines TRBV7-8 with TRBJ2-2, with TRBD2 matching over 14 bases. CDR1 is SGHVS, CDR2 FQNEAQ, per germline. V gave up 5 bases and J gave up 4 bases; unmatched junction bases: 6. The CDR3 extends over 17 amino acids. The CDR3 region is CASSPGLAGVTTGELFF. DNA of the CDR3: TGTGCCAGCAGCCCGGGACTAGCGGGGGTTACCACCGGGGAGCTGTTTTTT.

As concerns this clone: The sample carries other DNA sequences with the same CDR3. The J gene is TRBJ2-3, the V gene TRBV18; D is unclear. CDR3 length: 12 amino acids. With 2 bases removed from V and 3 bases from J, the gap between germline ends came to 3 bases. The germline CDR1 and CDR2 sequences are KGHSH and LQKENI. The chain's CDR3 is CASSPSTDTQYF. CDR3 DNA sequence: TGTGCCAGCTCACCATCTACAGATACGCAGTATTTT.

The CDR3 region has the DNA TGTGCCAGCAGCACGGGACAGGGGTCCTACAATGAGCAGTTCTTC. It encodes CASSTGQGSYNEQFF. V usage is TRBV7-9 and J usage is TRBJ2-1; 10 nucleotides line up with TRBD1. The germline gives CDR1 SEHNR, CDR2 FQNEAQ (reference sequence). V trimming: 5 bases; J trimming: 1 base; junction bases outside the gene matches: 2. The CDR3 has 15 residues.

J is TRBJ2-1 and V is TRBV27; 12 bases line up with TRBD2. This CDR3 is 16 amino acids long. J was trimmed by 5 bases and V by 2 bases; bases with no gene match: 4. The germline V gene encodes CDR1 MNHEY and CDR2 SMNVEV (reference sequence). CDR3 residues: CASSLPSGGVNNEQFF. CDR3 nucleotide sequence: TGTGCCAGCAGTTTACCTAGCGGGGGGGTAAACAATGAGCAGTTCTTC.

This clone was seen only once. V usage is TRBV7-8 and J usage is TRBJ2-3, with 8 bases matching TRBD2. This CDR3 has 16 residues. V gave up 5 bases and J gave up 0 bases; unmatched junction bases: 7. Germline V gives CDR1 SGHVS, CDR2 FQNEAQ. CDR3 residues: CASSNGLAYSTDTQYF. The CDR3 coding sequence is TGTGCCAGCAGCAACGGACTAGCATATAGCACAGATACGCAGTATTTT. Full variable domain (remainder filled in from reference TRBV7-8 and TRBJ2-3): GAGVSQSPRYKVAKRGQDVALRCDPISGHVSLFWYQQALGQGPEFLTYFQNEAQLDKSGLPSDRFFAERPEGSVSTLKIQRTQQEDSAVYLCASSNGLAYSTDTQYFGPGTRLTVL.

A single count supports this clone. The chain is built from TRBV28 and TRBJ2-4; 9 bases align to TRBD1. Looked up from germline, CDR1 is MDHEN and CDR2 is SYDVKM. Trimming took 6 bases from V and 10 from J; bases not matched to a gene: 16. The CDR3 is 16 amino acids. The CDR3 DNA reads as TGTGCCAGCAGACCTGGGACAGGGAAAACTAGTGGTATTCAGTACTTC. It yields the protein CASRPGTGKTSGIQYF. The complete variable domain, with remaining parts taken from reference TRBV28 and TRBJ2-4, reads DVKVTQSSRYLVKRTGEKVFLECVQDMDHENMFWYRQDPGLGLRLIYFSYDVKMKEKGDIPEGYSVSREKKERFSLILESASTNQTSMYLCASRPGTGKTSGIQYFGAGTRLSVL.

The J gene is TRBJ2-2, the V gene TRBV2, with D possibly TRBD1 on 5 matching bases. Trimming cost V 3 bases and J 7 bases, with 15 bases left between them. CDR1 and CDR2 (germline): SNHLY, FYNNEI. The CDR3 runs 15 residues. CDR3 bases: TGTGCCAGCAGTGAGCAGGCAGGGCGTGTCGGGGAGCTGTTTTTT. Its translation: CASSEQAGRVGELFF.

The chain is built from TRBV2 and TRBJ2-7; perhaps TRBD2 as D (6 bases). Trimming stripped 8 bases from V and 7 bases from J, with 21 bases between. The CDR3 totals 14 residues. Germline V CDR1 and CDR2: SNHLY, FYNNEI. CDR3 in DNA: TGTGCCAGCCGCGGGATCTCGGTGGGGGGTGAGCAGTACTTC. Translated: CASRGISVGGEQYF.

This clone was found once. The chain couples TRBV6-5 to TRBJ2-1; 7 nucleotides line up with TRBD2. This CDR3 has 14 residues. Germline CDR1 MNHEY, CDR2 SVGAGI. With 7 bases clipped from V and 4 bases from J, the junction kept 7 bases outside the gene matches. Here the CDR3 DNA reads TGTGCCAGCAATGGACTAGAAACTTACAATGAGCAGTTCTTC. It translates to CASNGLETYNEQFF.

The J gene is TRBJ2-7, the V gene TRBV2; 7 nucleotides agree with TRBD2. Trimming at V came to 3 bases and at J to 2 bases, leaving 7 bases not matched to a gene. In germline, CDR1 is SNHLY, CDR2 FYNNEI. There are 15 residues in the CDR3. In DNA form, the CDR3 reads TGTGCCAGCAGTGAGAGCCTAGCGGCCACCTACGAGCAGTACTTC. Residues: CASSESLAATYEQYF.

This clone was seen once. V is TRBV6-5 and J is TRBJ1-2; D unclear. This CDR3 region has 14 residues. Between the trimmed V and J ends, which lost 6 bases and 2 bases, there was a span of 13 bases. CDR1 MNHEY and CDR2 SVGAGI come from the germline V gene. Here the CDR3 DNA reads TGTGCCAGCAGCCGTGGTGTCGACAACTATGGCTACACCTTC. Translation: CASSRGVDNYGYTF.

The chain joins TRBV27 to TRBJ2-7; 9 bases are shared with TRBD1. V shed 4 bases, J shed 0 bases, and the junction held 10 bases outside the gene matches. Germline V gene lookup returns CDR1 MNHEY and CDR2 SMNVEV (reference sequence). The CDR3 has 17 amino acids. CDR3 in amino acids: CASSYRTDRGPSYEQYF. CDR3 DNA sequence: TGTGCCAGCAGTTACCGGACGGACAGGGGCCCCTCCTACGAGCAGTACTTC.

This chain connects TRBV27 to TRBJ2-7; the D gene is possibly TRBD1 (5 bases). The V end lost 5 bases, the J end lost 0 bases, and 11 bases lay between the germline ends. CDR3 size: 14 residues. In germline, CDR1 is MNHEY, CDR2 SMNVEV (reference sequence). CDR3 in amino acids: CASSPQVLSYEQYF. Written as DNA, the CDR3 is TGTGCCAGCAGTCCACAGGTGCTCTCCTACGAGCAGTACTTC.

J is TRBJ2-3 and V is TRBV7-8, with 7 nucleotides matching TRBD1. The germline V gene has CDR1 SGHVS and CDR2 FQNEAQ. The trim removed 5 bases at V and 1 base at J, leaving 6 bases unmatched. This CDR3 region has 15 residues. CDR3 loop: CASSHRDRRTDTQYF. The CDR3 nucleotides are TGTGCCAGCAGCCACCGGGACAGACGCACAGATACGCAGTATTTT.

V and J are TRBV4-1 and TRBJ1-5; D is unclear. This CDR3 has 16 amino acids. V lost 1 base to trimming and J lost 2 bases, with 12 bases between them. Germline V CDR1 and CDR2: MGHRA, YSYEKL. The chain's CDR3 is CASSQVARGGNQPQHF. CDR3 nucleotides: TGCGCCAGCAGCCAAGTTGCCCGAGGTGGCAATCAGCCCCAGCATTTT.

The rearrangement joins TRBV5-4 to TRBJ1-4; 8 bases line up with TRBD1. CDR3 length: 15 amino acids. V was clipped by 4 bases and J by 5 bases; unmatched bases: 7. CDR1 is SGHNT, CDR2 YYREEE, per germline (reference sequence). The CDR3 reads CASSPRTGRNEKLFF. CDR3 bases: TGTGCCAGCAGCCCGAGGACAGGGAGGAATGAAAAACTGTTTTTT.